This T cell receptor beta chain comes out of a study of T-cell reconstitution after alpha-beta-depleted transplantation in children. Study-wide points: A year had passed since transplant, and T-cell counts and diversity by then came mostly from newly produced T cells. In some patients, recipient T cells and intrathymic progenitors surviving conditioning explained high day-60 diversity. Alpha-beta T cells present about two months after transplant were reported to originate from several hundred expanded graft clones.

Preparation of the TCRbeta library involved a method that used unique molecular identifiers. MiXCR, run by TCRdb on the PCR reads, gives a single entry per CDR3 protein. This sample has fewer than 550,000 distinct CDR3 sequences, with 11% found just once. This clonotype turned up a few times. Its target is not known. The sequencing used PBMCs, mostly from graft donor cells, collected 180 days after TCRalphabeta/CD19-depleted stem cell transplant. This TCR derives from a female patient between 2 and 10 years old who had a stem cell transplant for aplastic anemia, so the T cells may come from the graft donor.

CDR3 DNA: TGTGCCAGCAGCTCCTCGGTAGGACCCACTGAAGCTTTCTTT. Protein sequence: CASSSSVGPTEAFF. The J gene is TRBJ1-1, the V gene TRBV6-5; D unclear. Germline V gene lookup returns CDR1 MNHEY and CDR2 SVGAGI. The CDR3 extends over 14 amino acids. Trimming took 6 bases from V and 4 from J, leaving 15 bases between them.